The 26 T cell receptor beta chains below come from one sample, sequenced in a study of blood T cell repertoires in COVID-19. Assay used: immunoSEQ multiplex PCR; TCRdb lists only in-frame clones, some missing. The sample has roughly 200,000 clones, over 80% seen once; the top ten hold around 1.3%. Sequencing was performed on PBMCs or T cells enriched from blood (not recorded which). The receptor set was obtained from a man younger than 40 who had recovered from COVID-19.

This sequence joins TRBV9 and TRBJ2-1; 14 bases align to TRBD2. The CDR3 is 22 residues long. J lost 3 bases, V lost 3 bases, and 20 bases had no gene match. CDR1 SGDLS and CDR2 YYNGEE come from the germline V gene. The CDR3: CASSARSPGTSGGPINYNEQFF. For the CDR3, the DNA is TGTGCCAGCAGCGCCAGATCTCCCGGGACTAGCGGGGGACCCATAAACTACAATGAGCAGTTCTTC.

This clone occurred once. This chain joins TRBV25-1 and TRBJ1-1, with D possibly being TRBD1 (6 bases). Germline lookup yields CDR1 MGHDK and CDR2 SYGVNS. V lost 3 bases to trimming and J lost 10 bases, with 15 bases between them. The CDR3 loop spans 13 amino acids. The CDR3 loop is CASSDFLDSGAFF. Here the CDR3 DNA reads TGTGCCAGCAGTGACTTTTTGGACAGTGGAGCTTTCTTT.

The V call is TRBV2, the J call TRBJ2-1, with 8 nucleotides matching TRBD1. V gave up 6 bases and J gave up 6 bases; unmatched junction bases: 7. The germline V gene has CDR1 SNHLY and CDR2 FYNNEI. CDR3 length: 14 amino acids. CDR3 protein: CASSYQGAINEQFF. CDR3 bases: TGTGCCAGCAGCTACCAGGGGGCGATCAATGAGCAGTTCTTC.

The chain couples TRBV28 to TRBJ2-7; a possible D gene is TRBD1 (6 bases). V was cut by 3 bases and J by 0 bases, with 18 bases left in between. The CDR3 has 17 residues. Germline loops: CDR1 MDHEN, CDR2 SYDVKM. The CDR3 coding sequence is TGTGCCAGCAGTTTTCCCTACGCAGGGGATTCCTCCTACGAGCAGTACTTC. Protein: CASSFPYAGDSSYEQYF.

The rearrangement uses TRBV7-6 and TRBJ2-7; possible D gene TRBD1, 6 bases. The CDR3 totals 14 residues. Per the germline V gene, CDR1 is SGHVS and CDR2 is FNYEAQ. V was trimmed by 5 bases and J by 2 bases, leaving 13 bases between them. The CDR3 sequence: CASSGLGQAYEQYF. The CDR3 DNA sequence: TGTGCCAGCAGCGGTTTGGGACAAGCCTACGAGCAGTACTTC.

The V gene is TRBV19, the J gene TRBJ2-7; 8 nucleotides match TRBD2. The J segment lost 0 bases and the V segment lost 1 base, leaving 5 bases of the junction unmatched. The CDR3 contains 16 residues. Germline loops: CDR1 LNHDA, CDR2 SQIVND (reference sequence). The CDR3 reads CASSIGLAGNSYEQYF. The DNA of the CDR3 is TGTGCCAGTAGTATAGGGCTAGCGGGCAACTCCTACGAGCAGTACTTC. Full variable domain (outside the CDR3, taken from reference TRBV19 and TRBJ2-7): DGGITQSPKYLFRKEGQNVTLSCEQNLNHDAMYWYRQDPGQGLRLIYYSQIVNDFQKGDIAEGYSVSREKKESFPLTVTSAQKNPTAFYLCASSIGLAGNSYEQYFGPGTRLTVT.

This rearrangement joins TRBV27 to TRBJ1-1, with D perhaps TRBD1 (6 bases). CDR3 length equals 13 residues. V was clipped by 2 bases and J by 4 bases, with 8 bases between them. Germline V gene data show CDR1 as MNHEY and CDR2 as SMNVEV (reference sequence). The CDR3 protein is CASSLVGGTEAFF. CDR3 in DNA: TGTGCCAGCAGTTTAGTAGGGGGCACTGAAGCTTTCTTT.

The chain combines TRBV5-1 with TRBJ1-6; 7 nucleotides align to TRBD1. The CDR3 has 14 amino acids. Germline loops: CDR1 SGHRS, CDR2 YFSETQ. V shed 0 bases, J shed 9 bases, and the junction held 3 bases outside the gene matches. The CDR3 is CASSLGNRGSPLHF. CDR3 bases: TGCGCCAGCAGCTTGGGGAACAGGGGTTCACCCCTCCACTTT.

This clone has more than one count but fewer than ten. This chain uses TRBV4-2 with TRBJ1-6, with 9 bases lining up with TRBD1. Germline V lookup: CDR1 LGHNA, CDR2 YNFKEQ. V lost 1 base, J lost 5 bases, and 3 bases stayed unmatched. The CDR3 loop spans 16 amino acids. For the CDR3, the DNA is TGTGCCAGCAGCCAAGTTAGGACAGGGGATAATTCACCCCTCCACTTT. Protein: CASSQVRTGDNSPLHF.

J is TRBJ1-2 and V is TRBV7-8; 7 positions match TRBD1. The CDR3 covers 18 residues. J lost 2 bases, V lost 0 bases, and 12 bases had no gene match. Germline V CDR1 and CDR2: SGHVS, FQNEAQ. CDR3 in DNA: TGTGCCAGCAGCTTAGCCCGGACAGGTTGGGCCCCCAACTATGGCTACACCTTC. It is translated as CASSLARTGWAPNYGYTF.

This clone was observed once. The V gene is TRBV7-6, the J gene TRBJ2-5, with 9 positions matching TRBD2. The CDR3 runs to 16 residues. After removal of 2 bases from V and 4 bases from J, the junction contained 8 bases not matched to a gene. Germline V gene lookup returns CDR1 SGHVS and CDR2 FNYEAQ. The CDR3 is CASSLRGGRAGETQYF. The CDR3 coding sequence is TGTGCCAGCAGCTTACGCGGCGGGAGGGCCGGAGAGACCCAGTACTTC. The full variable domain, with the rest looked up from reference TRBV7-6 and TRBJ2-5, is GAGVSQSPRYKVTKRGQDVALRCDPISGHVSLYWYRQALGQGPEFLTYFNYEAQQDKSGLPNDRFSAERPEGSISTLTIQRTEQRDSAMYRCASSLRGGRAGETQYFGPGTRLLVL.

The chain has TRBV4-3 and TRBJ2-2, with D possibly matching TRBD2 (7 bases). The germline gives CDR1 LGHNA, CDR2 YSLEER. CDR3 length: 16 amino acids. V lost 8 bases and J 0 bases, leaving 16 bases between the germline ends. The CDR3 loop is CASRAGAAANTGELFF. The CDR3 nucleotides are TGCGCCAGCCGCGCGGGGGCAGCAGCGAACACCGGGGAGCTGTTTTTT.

The chain is built from TRBV30 and TRBJ1-1; TRBD1 matches 7 bases. This CDR3 is 14 amino acids long. V lost 0 bases to trimming and J lost 1 base; unmatched junction nucleotides: 2. The germline V gene encodes CDR1 GTSNPN and CDR2 SVGIG (reference sequence). CDR3 region: CAWSVGTENTEAFF. CDR3 nucleotides: TGTGCCTGGAGTGTTGGGACAGAGAACACTGAAGCTTTCTTT.

The J gene is TRBJ1-4, the V gene TRBV9; perhaps TRBD1 as D (5 bases). V gave up 4 bases and J gave up 4 bases, with 20 bases separating them. This CDR3 spans 17 amino acids. Germline CDR1 is SGDLS and CDR2 is YYNGEE. This CDR3 is CASSPPGGNRGNEKLFF. The DNA for the CDR3 is TGTGCCAGCAGCCCTCCCGGGGGGAATCGGGGTAATGAAAAACTGTTTTTT. Full variable domain (outside the CDR3, taken from reference TRBV9 and TRBJ1-4): DSGVTQTPKHLITATGQRVTLRCSPRSGDLSVYWYQQSLDQGLQFLIQYYNGEERAKGNILERFSAQQFPDLHSELNLSSLELGDSALYFCASSPPGGNRGNEKLFFGSGTQLSVL.

The V gene is TRBV29-1, the J gene TRBJ1-2, with 7 bases fitting TRBD1. V lost 2 bases and J lost 3; bases outside the gene matches: 3. Germline CDR1 and CDR2: SQVTM and ANQGSEA. The CDR3 totals 13 residues. CDR3 loop: CSVEPGQDYGYTF. The CDR3 DNA reads as TGCAGCGTTGAACCCGGACAGGACTATGGCTACACCTTC.

The V call is TRBV12-3 or TRBV12-4, the J call TRBJ2-7, with D perhaps TRBD1 (5 bases). This CDR3 is 13 amino acids long. Trimming cost V 8 bases and J 6 bases, with 17 bases left between them. The CDR3 loop is CASGPYRRGEQYF. CDR3 in DNA: TGTGCCAGCGGGCCATATCGAAGGGGCGAGCAGTACTTC.

The rearrangement joins TRBV5-5 to TRBJ2-3, with 7 bases identical to TRBD1. Trimming took 2 bases from V and 2 from J; bases not matched to a gene: 17. This CDR3 region has 19 residues. Germline lookup yields CDR1 SGHKS and CDR2 YYEKEE (reference sequence). CDR3 nucleotides: TGTGCCAGCAGCTTACAGGGGTTTTGGTCACCCCGATACACAGATACGCAGTATTTT. Its translation: CASSLQGFWSPRYTDTQYF.

This sequence joins TRBV5-1 and TRBJ1-3; D remains unclear. Trimming took off 0 bases at V and 2 bases at J, with 12 bases between the two ends. Germline values: CDR1 SGHRS, CDR2 YFSETQ. This CDR3 is built from 16 residues. The CDR3 DNA is TGCGCCAGCAGCTTGGATATGAGGGCGACTGGAAACACCATATATTTT. This encodes CASSLDMRATGNTIYF.

In this sample, this clone turned up once. The rearrangement joins TRBV6-4 to TRBJ1-6; a possible D gene is TRBD1 (5 bases). The V end lost 10 bases, the J end lost 7 bases, and 20 bases lay between the germline ends. The CDR3 covers 15 residues. Germline CDR1 reads MRHNA; CDR2 reads SNTAGT. The CDR3 loop is CATRAASRGNSPLHF. CDR3 bases: TGTGCCACCAGGGCCGCCTCTCGCGGAAATTCACCCCTCCACTTT.

This clone occurred once. The chain uses TRBV6-5 and TRBJ2-1; 9 bases are a match to TRBD1. This CDR3 is built from 15 residues. Germline V gives CDR1 MNHEY, CDR2 SVGAGI. J was trimmed by 5 bases and V by 6 bases; bases with no gene match: 8. The CDR3 loop is CASSQTGQGNNEQFF. Here the CDR3 DNA reads TGTGCCAGCAGCCAAACGGGACAGGGAAACAATGAGCAGTTCTTC.

This clone was counted between two and nine times. The junction and the germline gene differ at one end; a read error may be behind it. V and J are TRBV7-7 and TRBJ2-1, with TRBD1 matching over 10 bases. Germline V gene sequence: CDR1 SSHAT, CDR2 FNYEAQ (reference sequence). The CDR3 is 16 residues long. In DNA, the CDR3 is TGTGCTAGCAGTAATAGCCCGGGACAGGGGATCTATGAGCAGTTCTTC. Protein product: CASSNSPGQGIYEQFF.

This sequence joins TRBV28 and TRBJ2-3; D call uncertain. The CDR3 runs 14 residues. The V gene lost 6 bases and the J gene lost 7 bases, with 17 bases spanning the gap. Germline V CDR1 and CDR2: MDHEN, SYDVKM. CDR3 bases: TGTGCCAGCAGCGCACGGGTCCCTCCTAATACGCAGTATTTT. It codes for CASSARVPPNTQYF.

The chain recombines TRBV9 with TRBJ1-2; TRBD1 matches 10 bases. The CDR3 is 13 amino acids. The V segment lost 4 bases and the J segment 8 bases; nucleotides outside the gene matches: 5. Germline V lookup: CDR1 SGDLS, CDR2 YYNGEE. As DNA, the CDR3 is TGTGCCAGCAGCCCGGACAGGGGGTCAGGCTACACCTTC. Its protein product is CASSPDRGSGYTF.

The chain is built from TRBV7-6 and TRBJ2-5, with 10 bases matching TRBD2. V gave up 2 bases and J gave up 5 bases; unmatched junction bases: 14. The germline V gene encodes CDR1 SGHVS and CDR2 FNYEAQ. The CDR3 has 18 residues. CDR3 DNA sequence: TGTGCCAGCAGCTTAAAAGGGTGGAGCGGGGGGGCCTCGGAGACCCAGTACTTC. This encodes CASSLKGWSGGASETQYF.

The rearrangement links TRBV4-3 to TRBJ1-4, with D possibly being TRBD1 (6 bases). Deletions cut 0 bases from V and 8 bases from J, with 16 bases between. The CDR3 spans 16 residues. CDR1 is LGHNA, CDR2 YSLEER, per germline. The CDR3 sequence is CASSQDFGGGREKLFF. The CDR3 bases are TGCGCCAGCAGCCAAGACTTCGGGGGGGGCAGAGAAAAACTGTTTTTT.

V gene TRBV7-2 combines with J gene TRBJ2-2, with D hard to call. This CDR3 region has 15 residues. Per germline, CDR1 SGHTA and CDR2 FQGNSA. The V gene lost 5 bases and the J gene lost 1 base, with 11 bases spanning the gap. The DNA for the CDR3 is TGTGCCAGCAGCATTACAGTCGGGAACACCGGGGAGCTGTTTTTT. This gives the protein CASSITVGNTGELFF.